These T cell receptor beta chains were read from a single sample in a study of blood T cell repertoires in COVID-19. The protocol was immunoSEQ multiplex PCR, while the TCRdb copy is restricted to in-frame clones and leaves out a portion. This sample yields fewer than 400,000 clones, of which over 75% are seen a single time; about 5% belongs to the top ten. The sequenced sample consisted of PBMCs or T cells enriched from blood (not recorded which). Receptor source: a man between 25 and 39 years old who had recovered from COVID-19. Each CDR3 is given with its conserved first and last residue. D genes are given only for firm matches. The size entry is marked missing in some rows and otherwise reads once, few, many or a size class.

>TRBV6-5|-|TRBD1|TRBJ1-6
TGTGCCAGCAGTTACGACCGGGACAGGGGGCCTTCACCCCTCCACTTT
CASSYDRDRGPSPLHF
>TRBV5-1|-|-|TRBJ2-2
TGCGCCAGCAGCTTGTTTAATTACCTCGGTAGCACCGGGGAGCTGTTTTTT
CASSLFNYLGSTGELFF
>TRBV7-8|-|TRBD1|TRBJ1-6
TGTGCCAGCAGCTCGGGACAGGGAGGTTCACCCCTCCACTTT
CASSSGQGGSPLHF
>TRBV19|-|-|TRBJ1-2
TGTGCCACCTCGGGGAGGGGGTATGGCTACACCTTC
CATSGRGYGYTF
>TRBV5-4|-|-|TRBJ1-1
TGTGCCAGCAGCATAGGGACAAAGGATACTGAAGCTTTCTTT
CASSIGTKDTEAFF
>TRBV18|few|TRBD1|TRBJ2-3
TGTGCCAGCTCACCGACTGGACAGGGTAATACGCAGTATTTT
CASSPTGQGNTQYF
>TRBV6-5|-|-|TRBJ2-2
TGTGCCAGCAGTCCTCCAGGGACAAACACCGGGGAGCTGTTTTTT
CASSPPGTNTGELFF
>TRBV5-1|-|-|TRBJ1-6
TGCGCCAGCAGCTCCGAGGTTAATTCACCCCTCCACTTT
CASSSEVNSPLHF
>TRBV19|-|TRBD2|TRBJ2-1
TGTGCCAGTAGCCCTATAGCGGGGGGGTCTAATGAGCAGTTCTTC
CASSPIAGGSNEQFF
>TRBV24-1|once|TRBD2|TRBJ2-1
TGTGCCACCAGTGACGTGACTGGGACTAGCGGGGCTTACAATGAGCAGTTCTTC
CATSDVTGTSGAYNEQFF
>TRBV7-2|-|-|TRBJ1-1
TGTGCCAGCAGGAAACAGAGGAACACTGAAGCTTTCTTT
CASRKQRNTEAFF
>TRBV27|-|TRBD1|TRBJ2-5
TGTGCCAGCAGCCACCTGGGACAGGGGACTTCCTTGGTGGTCCAAGAGACCCAGTACTTC
CASSHLGQGTSLVVQETQYF
>TRBV7-9|-|-|TRBJ2-7
TGTGCCAGCACCAAGGGGGGGCGTCCCCACGAGCAGTACTTC
CASTKGGRPHEQYF
>TRBV20-1|-|-|TRBJ1-2
TGCAGTGCCCCATCCTATGGCTACACCTTC
CSAPSYGYTF
>TRBV27|-|-|TRBJ1-5
TGTGCCAGCAGTTTATCGAGGCCAAATCAGCCCCAGCATTTT
CASSLSRPNQPQHF
>TRBV24-1|-|-|TRBJ1-2
TGTGCCACCAGTGACGACAGAGGCTATGGCTACACCTTC
CATSDDRGYGYTF